A selection of T cell receptor beta chains follows, all from one sample in a study of cytomegalovirus exposure and HLA in healthy donors. Method: immunoSEQ multiplex PCR; TCRdb's copy keeps in-frame clones and lacks some. The repertoire includes some 170,000 clones, roughly four fifths of them detected once, and 2.9% sits in the top ten. Sequences were obtained from PBMCs. The receptors stem from a male donor in good health and CMV-seronegative. The CDR3 runs from the conserved cysteine through the conserved F or W. A D gene is named only where the DNA matches it firmly. Size values are once, few and many counts, or a class for expanded clones, and some rows have none.

>14|-|-|TRBV5-1|TRBJ2-7
CASSLDRGEGEQYF
TGCGCCAGCAGCTTGGACCGAGGAGAGGGCGAGCAGTACTTC
>15|-|-|TRBV12-5|TRBJ1-1
CASGLGSRWGTEAFF
TGTGCTAGTGGTTTAGGGAGCCGGTGGGGCACTGAAGCTTTCTTT
>16|TRBD1|-|TRBV10-3|TRBJ2-2
CAISGRQGTNTGELFF
TGTGCCATCAGTGGTAGACAGGGAACGAACACCGGGGAGCTGTTTTTT
>13|-|once|TRBV11-3|TRBJ2-3
CASSLDSLGLKYF
TGTGCCAGCAGCTTAGATTCACTAGGCTTAAAGTATTTT
>13|TRBD1|-|TRBV2|TRBJ1-1
CASSGTGYTEAFF
TGTGCCAGCAGCGGGACAGGGTACACTGAAGCTTTCTTT
>16|TRBD1|-|TRBV19|TRBJ2-7
CASSNRPGQRPYEQYF
TGTGCCAGTAGTAACCGACCGGGACAGAGACCCTACGAGCAGTACTTC
>16|TRBD1|-|TRBV6-5|TRBJ1-6
CASSYPRTGRDSPLHF
TGTGCCAGCAGTTACCCAAGGACAGGGCGAGATTCACCCCTCCACTTT
>15|TRBD1|-|TRBV2|TRBJ1-3
CASGGQARRGNTIYF
TGTGCCAGCGGGGGACAGGCCCGTCGTGGAAACACCATATATTTT
>17|TRBD2|-|TRBV5-8|TRBJ2-1
CASSLGTSGRAYNEQFF
TGTGCCAGCAGCTTGGGGACTAGCGGGAGGGCCTACAATGAGCAGTTCTTC
>17|-|-|TRBV4-2|TRBJ2-7
CASSQEVISSSSYEQYF
TGTGCCAGCAGCCAAGAAGTCATTAGCTCTAGCTCCTACGAGCAGTACTTC
>15|TRBD2|-|TRBV11-3|TRBJ2-2
CASSPAGGSTGELFF
TGTGCCAGCAGCCCCGCCGGCGGGAGTACCGGGGAGCTGTTTTTT
>15|-|once|TRBV18|TRBJ1-6
CASSQDSSFNSPLHF
TGTGCCAGCTCACAGGACAGCAGCTTTAATTCACCCCTCCACTTT
>13|-|-|TRBV19|TRBJ2-7
CASSRHPHYEQYF
TGTGCCAGTAGTCGCCACCCCCACTACGAGCAGTACTTC
>15|TRBD1|few|TRBV6-1|TRBJ2-7
CASSRDRGDTYEQYF
TGTGCCAGCAGTCGGGACAGGGGGGATACCTACGAGCAGTACTTC
>15|-|-|TRBV10-2|TRBJ2-6
CASSEWSSGANVLTF
TGCGCCAGCAGTGAGTGGAGCTCTGGGGCCAACGTCCTGACTTTC